The rows below give T cell receptor beta chains drawn from one sample of a study of shared clonotypes between healthy human individuals. Sequencing used immunoSEQ multiplex PCR; TCRdb keeps in-frame clones, though not all of them. The sample includes around 640,000 clones, about 95% of them seen just once. The material sequenced was naive CD8+ T cells sorted from blood. These receptors were taken from a woman aged 25 to 39 in good health. Each CDR3 is given with its conserved first and last residue. D genes are given only for firm matches. Size is omitted from some rows. Given values are once, few, many or a class for expanded clones.

size	V	J	length	D	DNA	CDR3
.	TRBV7-2	TRBJ2-7	14	TRBD1	TGTGCCAGCAGCGAAAACAGGGGTCCCTACGAGCAGTACTTC	CASSENRGPYEQYF
.	TRBV7-9	TRBJ1-2	16	TRBD1	TGTGCCAGCAGCCCAACAGGGGGAACCGCCTCCTATGGCTACACCTTC	CASSPTGGTASYGYTF
.	TRBV27	TRBJ1-2	16	.	TGTGCCAGCAGTTTATCGATACAGGCACTGGGCTATGGCTACACCTTC	CASSLSIQALGYGYTF
.	TRBV5-1	TRBJ2-1	12	.	TGCGCCAGCAGCTTACAACAGGGTGAACAGTTCTTC	CASSLQQGEQFF
.	TRBV10-1	TRBJ2-7	14	.	TGCGCCAGCAGTTGGGGCCTCGGCTCCTACGAGCAGTACTTC	CASSWGLGSYEQYF
.	TRBV30	TRBJ2-2	16	.	TGTGCCTGGAGTGGCATCGGGACTTTGAACACCGGGGAGCTGTTTTTT	CAWSGIGTLNTGELFF
.	TRBV9	TRBJ2-4	15	TRBD1	TGTGCCAGCAGCGGCACAGGGGTGGGGAAAAACATTCAGTACTTC	CASSGTGVGKNIQYF
.	TRBV5-4	TRBJ2-2	13	.	TGTGCCAGCGGCGCGGACCGTGCTGGGGAGCTGTTTTTT	CASGADRAGELFF
.	TRBV5-8	TRBJ2-1	13	.	TGTGCCAGCCCCCGGACCTCCTACAATGAGCAGTTCTTC	CASPRTSYNEQFF
once	TRBV19	TRBJ2-1	14	.	TGTGCCAGTAGCCCCGCGGGCGGGACAAATGAGCAGTTCTTC	CASSPAGGTNEQFF
.	TRBV7-9	TRBJ2-7	13	.	TGTGCCACCGGGGCCATTCTACTCTACGAGCAGTACTTC	CATGAILLYEQYF
.	TRBV29-1	TRBJ1-1	12	.	TGCAGCGTCAGGGCTGGTGCCTCTGAAGCTTTCTTT	CSVRAGASEAFF
.	TRBV2	TRBJ2-1	12	.	TGTGCCCGTAGCTGGACCTACAATGAGCAGTTCTTC	CARSWTYNEQFF
.	TRBV7-2	TRBJ2-7	16	TRBD1	TGTGCCAGCAGCCCCGACCTCTCCGGACAGGGAGACGAGCAGTACTTC	CASSPDLSGQGDEQYF
.	TRBV27	TRBJ2-1	14	.	TGTGCCAGCAGTTTAGCGGGGTACCACAATGAGCAGTTCTTC	CASSLAGYHNEQFF
.	TRBV25-1	TRBJ2-7	12	.	TGTGCCAGCAGTGACGCGACCTACGAGCAGTACTTC	CASSDATYEQYF
.	TRBV7-6	TRBJ1-5	18	.	TGTGCCAGCAGCTTAGAGCCTGGGGGACGCTACAGCAATCAGCCCCAGCATTTT	CASSLEPGGRYSNQPQHF
.	TRBV10-3	TRBJ2-7	15	.	TGTGCCAGCAGTTGGGGTAGCTCTAGGGGCTACGAGCAGTACTTC	CASSWGSSRGYEQYF
.	TRBV4-1	TRBJ2-7	15	.	TGCGCCAGCAGCCAAGCCCACGGCGGGACCTACGAGCAGTACTTC	CASSQAHGGTYEQYF
.	TRBV27	TRBJ1-1	10	.	TGTGCCAGCAGGCAAAGTGAAGCTTTCTTT	CASRQSEAFF
.	TRBV14	TRBJ2-2	16	.	TGTGCCAGCAGCCAAGTTACTTTACTGAACACCGGGGAGCTGTTTTTT	CASSQVTLLNTGELFF
.	TRBV19	TRBJ1-1	13	TRBD1	TGTGCCAGTAGTGTCGACAGGGAGACTGAAGCTTTCTTT	CASSVDRETEAFF
.	TRBV7-9	TRBJ2-7	9	.	TGTGCCAGCAGCTGGGGACTCTACTTC	CASSWGLYF
.	TRBV5-1	TRBJ2-1	13	TRBD1	TGCGCCAGCAGCTTGGCAGGGGGAAATGAGCAGTTCTTC	CASSLAGGNEQFF
.	TRBV9	TRBJ1-2	15	TRBD1	TGTGCCAGCAGCGGAAGCCGGGACAGGGGCTATGGCTACACCTTC	CASSGSRDRGYGYTF
.	TRBV9	TRBJ2-7	14	.	TGTGCCAGCAGCCCCGGAATGGGTACCTACGAGCAGTACTTC	CASSPGMGTYEQYF
.	TRBV28	TRBJ2-1	17	.	TGTGCCAGCAGTTTTCGGTTCAGCACCAGTGTTGCCAATGAGCAGTTCTTC	CASSFRFSTSVANEQFF
.	TRBV4-2	TRBJ2-7	15	TRBD2	TGTGCCAGCAGCCCCTGGACTAGCGGACCCTACGAGCAGTACTTC	CASSPWTSGPYEQYF
.	TRBV5-4	TRBJ2-5	13	.	TGTGCCAGCAGCTTGGGGCAGGAAGAGACCCAGTACTTC	CASSLGQEETQYF
.	TRBV5-1	TRBJ2-5	15	TRBD1	TGCGCCAGCAGCTTCCGCAACAGGGGGATGGAGACCCAGTACTTC	CASSFRNRGMETQYF
.	TRBV5-1	TRBJ1-2	15	.	TGCGCCAGCAGCGTGGACACCACGGTCTACTATGGCTACACCTTC	CASSVDTTVYYGYTF
.	TRBV11-2	TRBJ1-1	14	.	TGTGCCAGCAGCCGCGGACGGCTGAACACTGAAGCTTTCTTT	CASSRGRLNTEAFF
.	TRBV27	TRBJ1-5	13	.	TGTGCCAGCAGACCCGTAAGCAATCAGCCCCAGCATTTT	CASRPVSNQPQHF
.	TRBV28	TRBJ2-7	12	.	TGTGCCAGCAGTTTAGGGGATGGCGAGCAGTACTTC	CASSLGDGEQYF
once	TRBV5-6	TRBJ2-7	14	.	TGTGCCAGCAGCTTCCGGGACATCGTCTACGAGCAGTACTTC	CASSFRDIVYEQYF
.	TRBV4-1	TRBJ2-1	16	TRBD2	TGCGCCAGCAGCCAAAGAGGGACTAGCGCTCATAATGAGCAGTTCTTC	CASSQRGTSAHNEQFF
.	TRBV29-1	TRBJ2-6	16	.	TGCAGCGTTGCCACAACCAGGGTTTCGGGGGCCAACGTCCTGACTTTC	CSVATTRVSGANVLTF
.	TRBV13	TRBJ2-7	13	.	TGTGCCAGCAGCTTACAGAGCTCCTACGAGCAGTACTTC	CASSLQSSYEQYF
once	TRBV28	TRBJ2-7	14	.	TGTGCCAGCAGTTTACCCGGGACCACTCCCGAGCAGTACTTC	CASSLPGTTPEQYF
once	TRBV13	TRBJ2-1	14	.	TGTGCCAGCAGCTACAGGTCCACCGGCGATGAGCAGTTCTTC	CASSYRSTGDEQFF
.	TRBV6-6	TRBJ1-2	14	.	TGTGCCAGCAGTTACTCCAGGGGCGCAGACGGCTACACCTTC	CASSYSRGADGYTF
.	TRBV6-5	TRBJ1-5	14	.	TGTGCCAGCAGTTACTCCGGGCCGAGAGAGCCCCAGCATTTT	CASSYSGPREPQHF
once	TRBV18	TRBJ1-3	13	TRBD1	TGTGCCAGCTCACCCGACAGGGAGTACACCATATATTTT	CASSPDREYTIYF
.	TRBV27	TRBJ2-7	17	TRBD2	TGTGCCAGCAGTTTTTTAGCGGGATCGGGTTATTCGAGCGAGCAGTACTTC	CASSFLAGSGYSSEQYF
.	TRBV5-6	TRBJ1-2	17	TRBD1	TGTGCCAGCAGCCTAGCACAGGGGCCAACAACCTTTTATGGCTACACCTTC	CASSLAQGPTTFYGYTF
.	TRBV6-5	TRBJ1-2	12	TRBD1	TGTGCCGTACAGACAGGGGGAAATGGCTACACCTTC	CAVQTGGNGYTF
.	TRBV4-2	TRBJ1-1	17	TRBD1	TGTGCCAGCAGCCAAGTCGGCAGGGGGCGGATGAACACTGAAGCTTTCTTT	CASSQVGRGRMNTEAFF
few	TRBV6-5	TRBJ2-1	12	.	TGTGCCAGCAGTTACCCCACGGGGTGGGGCTTCTTC	CASSYPTGWGFF
.	TRBV5-6	TRBJ1-4	13	TRBD1	TGTGCCAGCAGCTGGGACAGAAATGAAAAACTGTTTTTT	CASSWDRNEKLFF
.	TRBV6-1	TRBJ2-1	12	.	TGTGCCAGTGCTACAGGGAGCAATGAGCAGTTCTTC	CASATGSNEQFF
.	TRBV7-9	TRBJ1-3	14	.	TGTGCCAGCAGCTTAAGCGGAGTGAGATACACCATATATTTT	CASSLSGVRYTIYF
.	TRBV7-9	TRBJ2-7	14	TRBD2	TGTGCCAGCAGCGGATGGACTAGCGGGAACGAGCAGTACTTC	CASSGWTSGNEQYF
.	TRBV6-5	TRBJ1-2	14	.	TGTGCCAGCAGTTACCTCCCACAGGGCGGTGGCTACACCTTC	CASSYLPQGGGYTF
.	TRBV6-1	TRBJ1-3	12	.	TGTGCCAGCAGTGGGCAAGAAAACACCATATATTTT	CASSGQENTIYF
.	TRBV5-1	TRBJ2-1	14	.	TGCGCCAGCAGCTTGGACGGGGCTGGCAATGAGCAGTTCTTC	CASSLDGAGNEQFF
.	TRBV4-1	TRBJ1-5	15	TRBD1	TGCGCCAGCAGCCAAGAGGGGACAGGGTATCAGCCCCAGCATTTT	CASSQEGTGYQPQHF
.	TRBV7-8	TRBJ2-7	14	.	TGTGCCAGCAGCTTACTCGGGATCGGGGACGAGCAGTACTTC	CASSLLGIGDEQYF
.	TRBV5-8	TRBJ2-7	16	TRBD1	TGTGCCAGCAGCTTGCCCCCGAGACAGGGGACCTACGAGCAGTACTTC	CASSLPPRQGTYEQYF
.	TRBV4-1	TRBJ1-4	17	TRBD1	TGCGCCAGCAGCCTACGAATCGGGACAGCAACTAATGAAAAACTGTTTTTT	CASSLRIGTATNEKLFF